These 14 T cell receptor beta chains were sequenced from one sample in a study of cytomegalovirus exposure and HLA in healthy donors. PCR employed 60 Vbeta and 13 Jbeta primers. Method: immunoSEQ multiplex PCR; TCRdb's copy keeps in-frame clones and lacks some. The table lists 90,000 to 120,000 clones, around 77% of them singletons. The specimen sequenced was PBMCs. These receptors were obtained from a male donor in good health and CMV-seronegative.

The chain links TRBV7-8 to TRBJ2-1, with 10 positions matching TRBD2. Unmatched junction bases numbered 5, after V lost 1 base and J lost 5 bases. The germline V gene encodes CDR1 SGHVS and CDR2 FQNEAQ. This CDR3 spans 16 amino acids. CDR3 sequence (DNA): TGTGCCAGCAGCTTAGTCCCAGGACTAGCGGACAATGAGCAGTTCTTC. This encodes CASSLVPGLADNEQFF.

Written as DNA, the CDR3 is TGTGCCAGCAGCACCCGACTAGCGCGTTCCCCTAAGGAGCAGTACTTC. Protein: CASSTRLARSPKEQYF. The V gene is TRBV11-2, the J gene TRBJ2-7, with 8 bases aligning to TRBD2. This CDR3 has 16 amino acids. Trimming cost V 5 bases and J 7 bases; bases outside gene matches: 16. Germline lookup yields CDR1 SGHAT and CDR2 FQNNGV. The whole variable domain, remainder taken from reference TRBV11-2 and TRBJ2-7, is EAGVAQSPRYKIIEKRQSVAFWCNPISGHATLYWYQQILGQGPKLLIQFQNNGVVDDSQLPKDRFSAERLKGVDSTLKIQPAKLEDSAVYLCASSTRLARSPKEQYFGPGTRLTVT.

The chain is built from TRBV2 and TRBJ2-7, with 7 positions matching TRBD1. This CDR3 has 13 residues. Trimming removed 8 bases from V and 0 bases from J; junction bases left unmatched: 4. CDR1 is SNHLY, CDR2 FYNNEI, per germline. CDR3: CASPGQDSYEQYF. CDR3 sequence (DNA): TGTGCCAGCCCAGGACAGGACTCCTACGAGCAGTACTTC.

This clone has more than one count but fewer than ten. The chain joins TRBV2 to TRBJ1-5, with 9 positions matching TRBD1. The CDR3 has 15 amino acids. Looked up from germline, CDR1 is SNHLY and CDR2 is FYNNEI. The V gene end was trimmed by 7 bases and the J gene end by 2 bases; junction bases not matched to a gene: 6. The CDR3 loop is CASMGTGRGNQPQHF. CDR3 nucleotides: TGTGCCAGCATGGGGACAGGGAGAGGCAATCAGCCCCAGCATTTT.

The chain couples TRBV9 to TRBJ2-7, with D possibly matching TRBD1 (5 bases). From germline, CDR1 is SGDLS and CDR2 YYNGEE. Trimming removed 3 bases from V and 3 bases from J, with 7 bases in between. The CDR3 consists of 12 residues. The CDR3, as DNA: TGTGCCAGCAGCGGCGACAGCTACGAGCAGTACTTC. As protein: CASSGDSYEQYF.

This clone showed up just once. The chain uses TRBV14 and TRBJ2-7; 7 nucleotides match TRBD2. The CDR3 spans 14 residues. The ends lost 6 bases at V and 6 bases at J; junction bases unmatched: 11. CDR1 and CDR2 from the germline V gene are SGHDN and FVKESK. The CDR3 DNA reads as TGTGCCAGCAGTCGGACTGCCGGGGGGTCCGAGCAGTACTTC. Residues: CASSRTAGGSEQYF.

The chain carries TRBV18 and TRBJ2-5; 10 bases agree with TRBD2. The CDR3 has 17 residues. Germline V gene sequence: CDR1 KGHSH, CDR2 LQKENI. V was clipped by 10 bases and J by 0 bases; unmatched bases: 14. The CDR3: CAINGTSEPRYQETQYF. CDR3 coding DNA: TGTGCCATCAATGGGACTAGCGAACCTCGGTACCAAGAGACCCAGTACTTC. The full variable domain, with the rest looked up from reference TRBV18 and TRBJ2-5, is NAGVMQNPRHLVRRRGQEARLRCSPMKGHSHVYWYRQLPEEGLKFMVYLQKENIIDESGMPKERFSAEFPKEGPSILRIQQVVRGDSAAYFCAINGTSEPRYQETQYFGPGTRLLVL.

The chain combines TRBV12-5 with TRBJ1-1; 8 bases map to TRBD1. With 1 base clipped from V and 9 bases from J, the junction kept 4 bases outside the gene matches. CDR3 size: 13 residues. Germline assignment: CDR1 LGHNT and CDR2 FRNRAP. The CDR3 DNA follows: TGTGCTAGTGGTTTGGAGGACAGGGACCAAGCTTTCTTT. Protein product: CASGLEDRDQAFF.

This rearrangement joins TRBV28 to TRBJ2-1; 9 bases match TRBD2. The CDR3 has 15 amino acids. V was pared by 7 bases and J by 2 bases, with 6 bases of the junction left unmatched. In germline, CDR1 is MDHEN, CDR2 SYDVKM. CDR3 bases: TGTGCCAGCAAATCTAGCGGGGTGGCCTACAATGAGCAGTTCTTC. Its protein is CASKSSGVAYNEQFF.

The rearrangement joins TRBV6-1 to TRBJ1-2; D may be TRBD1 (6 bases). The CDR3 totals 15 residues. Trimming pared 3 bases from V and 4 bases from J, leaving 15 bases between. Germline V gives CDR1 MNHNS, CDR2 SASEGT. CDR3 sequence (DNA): TGTGCCAGCAGTGATCCAGGGGCGCACGGCTATGGCTACACCTTC. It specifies CASSDPGAHGYGYTF.

The CDR3 protein is CASSPTGGANTEAFF. The CDR3 nucleotides are TGTGCCAGCAGCCCTACAGGGGGCGCTAACACTGAAGCTTTCTTT. The rearrangement joins TRBV7-9 to TRBJ1-1; 9 bases fit TRBD1. The CDR3 runs 15 residues. CDR1 SEHNR and CDR2 FQNEAQ come from the germline V gene (reference sequence). The ends lost 5 bases at V and 2 bases at J; junction bases unmatched: 6.

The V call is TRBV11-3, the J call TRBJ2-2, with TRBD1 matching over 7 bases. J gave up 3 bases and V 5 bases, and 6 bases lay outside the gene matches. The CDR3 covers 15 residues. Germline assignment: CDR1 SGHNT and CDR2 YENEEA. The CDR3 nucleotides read TGTGCCAGCAGCAAGGACAGGTGGGACACCGGGGAGCTGTTTTTT. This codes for CASSKDRWDTGELFF.

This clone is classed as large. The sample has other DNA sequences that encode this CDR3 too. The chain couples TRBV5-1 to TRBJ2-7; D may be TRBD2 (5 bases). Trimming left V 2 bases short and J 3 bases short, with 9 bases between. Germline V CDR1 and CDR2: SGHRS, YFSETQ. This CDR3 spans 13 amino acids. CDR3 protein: CASSFSGSYEQYF. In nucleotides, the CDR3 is TGCGCCAGCAGCTTCTCGGGGAGCTACGAGCAGTACTTC.

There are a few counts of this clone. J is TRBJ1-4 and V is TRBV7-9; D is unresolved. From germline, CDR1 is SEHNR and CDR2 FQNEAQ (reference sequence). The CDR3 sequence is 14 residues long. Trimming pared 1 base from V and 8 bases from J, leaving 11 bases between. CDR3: CASSLGEGGEKLFF. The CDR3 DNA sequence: TGTGCCAGCAGCTTAGGAGAGGGAGGCGAAAAACTGTTTTTT.